Listed below are T cell receptor beta chains from one sample, sequenced in a study of blood T cell repertoires in COVID-19. Sequencing used immunoSEQ multiplex PCR; TCRdb keeps in-frame clones, though not all of them. This sample has about 50,000 clones, with 65% to 85% found just once. The specimen was peripheral blood. These receptors were taken from a man aged 40-50 years with acute or convalescent COVID-19. Each CDR3 is given with its conserved first and last residue. D genes are given only for firm matches. Not all rows give a size; the values are once, few, many and, for expanded clones, a class.

clone size	V gene	J gene	D gene	CDR3 DNA	CDR3 protein
-	TRBV5-1	TRBJ1-1	-	TGCGCCAGCAGCTTGACAACCTTAACGAACACTGAAGCTTTCTTT	CASSLTTLTNTEAFF
-	TRBV5-5	TRBJ1-2	-	TGTGCCAGCAGCCAGAATTTGCTCCTCAATGGCTACACCTTC	CASSQNLLLNGYTF
-	TRBV9	TRBJ1-2	TRBD1	TGTGCCAGCAGCGTAGACAGGGGAGACTATGGCTACACCTTC	CASSVDRGDYGYTF
-	TRBV9	TRBJ2-1	-	TGTGCCAGCAGCGTTTCAGACTCCATCTCCTACAATGAGCAGTTCTTC	CASSVSDSISYNEQFF
-	TRBV5-1	TRBJ2-7	-	TGCGCCAGCAGCTTGGCGGCAGGGGTAAGCGAGCAGTACTTC	CASSLAAGVSEQYF
-	TRBV18	TRBJ1-1	-	TGTGCCAGCTCACCCCTCGACAGGCCCATGAACACTGAAGCTTTCTTT	CASSPLDRPMNTEAFF
few	TRBV19	TRBJ1-1	-	TGTGCCAGTACTCAGACAGGTGACACTGAAGCTTTCTTT	CASTQTGDTEAFF
-	TRBV6-5	TRBJ1-4	-	TGTGCCAGCAGTTACTCGGTACAGGTTCGGGAAAAACTGTTTTTT	CASSYSVQVREKLFF
-	TRBV9	TRBJ1-3	-	TGTGCCAGCAGCTCCGCTGTAGGGGGTGTGGGAAACACCATATATTTT	CASSSAVGGVGNTIYF
once	TRBV24-1	TRBJ1-5	-	TGTGCCACCAGTGACAGCCGGAGAGGGGCAGGAGGGCAGCCCCAGCATTTT	CATSDSRRGAGGQPQHF
-	TRBV24-1	TRBJ2-1	-	TGTGCCACCAGGGACAGGGGACTAGCGAACAATGAGCAGTTCTTC	CATRDRGLANNEQFF
-	TRBV6-5	TRBJ2-1	-	TGTGCCAGCAGTTACTCCCCTAGCAATGAGCAGTTCTTC	CASSYSPSNEQFF
-	TRBV2	TRBJ1-5	TRBD1	TGTGCCAGCCGGCGGGACCAGGGGGCTTTTCAGCCCCAGCATTTT	CASRRDQGAFQPQHF
-	TRBV21-1	TRBJ2-2	-	TGTGCCAGCAGCAATGTCGGACTAGCGGGAGTGACCGGGGAGCTGTTTTTT	CASSNVGLAGVTGELFF
-	TRBV11-2	TRBJ1-3	TRBD1	TGTGCCAGCAGCCAAAGACAGGGTTATTTCTCTGGAAACACCATATATTTT	CASSQRQGYFSGNTIYF
-	TRBV5-8	TRBJ1-5	-	TGTGCCAGCAGCAAGCAGCGGATCCTTAGCAATCAGCCCCAGCATTTT	CASSKQRILSNQPQHF
few	TRBV15	TRBJ1-6	-	TGTGCCACCAGCAGAGATCGTGGGACATCAAATTCACCCCTCCACTTT	CATSRDRGTSNSPLHF
-	TRBV29-1	TRBJ2-5	-	TGCAGCGTTGAAAATGGGGCAGCTATCCAAGAGACCCAGTACTTC	CSVENGAAIQETQYF
-	TRBV9	TRBJ1-1	TRBD1	TGTGCCAGCAGCGTGACCGGGACAGCAAGGAACACTGAAGCTTTCTTT	CASSVTGTARNTEAFF
-	TRBV7-9	TRBJ1-4	-	TGTGCCAGCAGCTTATACAGTGAACTTGAAAAACTGTTTTTT	CASSLYSELEKLFF
once	TRBV9	TRBJ2-5	TRBD2	TGTGCCAGCAATCCTAGCGGGGGGTTTCAAGAGACCCAGTACTTC	CASNPSGGFQETQYF
-	TRBV7-6	TRBJ2-7	-	TGTGCCAGCAGCTTCTACTCCGCGGGTTCCGAGCAGTACTTC	CASSFYSAGSEQYF
-	TRBV2	TRBJ1-4	TRBD1	TGTGCCAGCAGCCAGACAGGGGGCGGTGAAAAACTGTTTTTT	CASSQTGGGEKLFF
-	TRBV24-1	TRBJ2-7	TRBD1	TGTGCCACCAGTGATGTACAGGGGGGAGGCTACGAGCAGTACTTC	CATSDVQGGGYEQYF
-	TRBV11-2	TRBJ2-7	TRBD2	TGTGCCAGCAGCTTGACTAGCACCTACGAGCAGTACTTC	CASSLTSTYEQYF
few	TRBV27	TRBJ1-1	-	TGTGCCAGCACCCGAAGGGACACCCCGAACACTGAAGCTTTCTTT	CASTRRDTPNTEAFF
-	TRBV6-6	TRBJ1-1	-	TGTGCCTCACAAAAAGGGGAAACTGAAGCTTTCTTT	CASQKGETEAFF
once	TRBV18	TRBJ1-2	TRBD1	TGTGCCAGCTCACCCCAAAGGGGGCAGGACTATGGCTACACCTTC	CASSPQRGQDYGYTF
-	TRBV7-6	TRBJ2-7	-	TGTGCCAGCAGCCGGCTAACTGACGGGAGTTGGTACGAGCAGTACTTC	CASSRLTDGSWYEQYF
-	TRBV5-5	TRBJ2-3	-	TGTGCCAGCAGAACACAGAGGGGAGGAGATACGCAGTATTTT	CASRTQRGGDTQYF
-	TRBV3-1/TRBV3-2	TRBJ1-4	-	TGTGCCAGCAGCCAAGGATACAGTAATGAAAAACTGTTTTTT	CASSQGYSNEKLFF
-	TRBV28	TRBJ1-6	-	TGTGCCAGCAGTTTAGGCGGTACTTCGGGTTCACCCCTCCACTTT	CASSLGGTSGSPLHF
few	TRBV24-1	TRBJ1-4	-	TGTGCCACCAGTGAAGCAGGGTCTGGTGAAAAACTGTTTTTT	CATSEAGSGEKLFF
-	TRBV14	TRBJ2-1	TRBD1	TGTGCCAGCAGCCAATACGGGACAGGGTTTAGGTATGAGCAGTTCTTC	CASSQYGTGFRYEQFF
-	TRBV10-3	TRBJ1-6	TRBD1	TGTGCCATCAGTGAGTCTCGTCAGGGGGCACCGACGGGGGCCCTCCACTTT	CAISESRQGAPTGALHF
-	TRBV2	TRBJ2-5	TRBD1	TGTGCCAGCAGTGAAGGAAAGGGGGCTGGGACCCAGTACTTC	CASSEGKGAGTQYF
-	TRBV18	TRBJ1-2	TRBD1	TGTGCCAGCTCACCGCTCGACAGGGGGCCCAACTATGGCTACACCTTC	CASSPLDRGPNYGYTF
-	TRBV30	TRBJ1-5	-	TGTGCCTGGGGGTCTGGGGGGTTTCAGCCCCAGCATTTT	CAWGSGGFQPQHF
few	TRBV6-6	TRBJ1-3	TRBD1	TGTGCCAGCAGCCTACAGGGGTCTGGAAACACCATATATTTT	CASSLQGSGNTIYF
-	TRBV7-9	TRBJ2-7	-	TGTGCCAGCAGCTTAGGGGGTCAGGGTGGGGAGCAGTACTTC	CASSLGGQGGEQYF
-	TRBV20-1	TRBJ2-5	-	TGCAGTGCTGTTAGCCGCGAGACCCAGTACTTC	CSAVSRETQYF
-	TRBV27	TRBJ2-1	TRBD2	TGTGCCAGCAGTTTAACTAGCGGGGGAGTGAGCTCCTACAATGAGCAGTTCTTC	CASSLTSGGVSSYNEQFF
-	TRBV18	TRBJ2-7	-	TGTGCCAGCTCACCAGGGCCCAACTACGAGCAGTACTTC	CASSPGPNYEQYF
few	TRBV5-1	TRBJ1-3	-	TGCGCCAGCAGCTTGGGAAGTCAGGGGAACACCATATATTTT	CASSLGSQGNTIYF
-	TRBV3-1/TRBV3-2	TRBJ1-2	-	TGTGCCAGCAGCCAAGAAAATTTAGGAGTTAACTATGGCTACACCTTC	CASSQENLGVNYGYTF
-	TRBV6-5	TRBJ2-7	TRBD1	TGTGCCAGCAAGAGAGATCCGGGACAGGAGTACGAGCAGTACTTC	CASKRDPGQEYEQYF